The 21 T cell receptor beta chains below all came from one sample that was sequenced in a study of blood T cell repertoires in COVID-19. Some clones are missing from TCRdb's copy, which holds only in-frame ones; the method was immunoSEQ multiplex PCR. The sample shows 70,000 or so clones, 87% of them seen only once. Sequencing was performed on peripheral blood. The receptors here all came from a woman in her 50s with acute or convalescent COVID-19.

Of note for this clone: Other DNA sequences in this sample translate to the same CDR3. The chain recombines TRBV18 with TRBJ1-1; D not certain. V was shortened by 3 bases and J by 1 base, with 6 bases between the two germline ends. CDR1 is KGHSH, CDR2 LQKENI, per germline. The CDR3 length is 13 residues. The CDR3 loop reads CASSPNGNTEAFF. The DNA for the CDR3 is TGTGCCAGCTCACCGAACGGGAACACTGAAGCTTTCTTT.

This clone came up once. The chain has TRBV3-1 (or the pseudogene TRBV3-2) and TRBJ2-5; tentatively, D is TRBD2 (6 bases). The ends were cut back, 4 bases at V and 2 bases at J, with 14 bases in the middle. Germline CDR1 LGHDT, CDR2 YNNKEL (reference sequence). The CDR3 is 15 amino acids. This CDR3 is CASSPTRLEQETQYF. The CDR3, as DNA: TGTGCCAGCAGCCCAACCCGACTAGAGCAAGAGACCCAGTACTTC.

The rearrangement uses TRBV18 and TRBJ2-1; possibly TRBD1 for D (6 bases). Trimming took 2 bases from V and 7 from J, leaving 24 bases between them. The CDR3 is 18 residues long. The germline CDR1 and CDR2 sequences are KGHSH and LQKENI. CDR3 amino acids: CASSPVSVRTSTGNEQFF. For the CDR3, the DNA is TGTGCCAGCTCACCAGTTTCTGTCCGAACCTCCACAGGGAATGAGCAGTTCTTC.

This CDR3 is CASIKGQQNTEAFF. The CDR3 DNA reads TGTGCCAGCATTAAGGGACAGCAGAACACTGAAGCTTTCTTT. The chain employs TRBV7-9 and TRBJ1-1; TRBD1 aligns across 7 bases. Trimming cost V 7 bases and J 1 base; bases outside gene matches: 6. This CDR3 comprises 14 residues. In germline, CDR1 is SEHNR, CDR2 FQNEAQ (reference sequence).

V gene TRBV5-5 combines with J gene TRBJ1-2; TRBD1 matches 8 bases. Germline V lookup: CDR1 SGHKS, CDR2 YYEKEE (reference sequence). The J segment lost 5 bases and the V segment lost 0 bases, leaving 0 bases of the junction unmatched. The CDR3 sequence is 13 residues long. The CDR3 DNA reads TGTGCCAGCAGCTTGGACAGGGGGTATGGCTACACCTTC. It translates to CASSLDRGYGYTF.

CDR3 in DNA: TGTGCCAGCAGTGGCCTTTCAAGTCGAGTTTGGGCGGGAGGGTACAATGAGCAGTTCTTC. Translation gives CASSGLSSRVWAGGYNEQFF. This rearrangement joins TRBV6-1 to TRBJ2-1; 9 bases map to TRBD2. The CDR3 covers 20 residues. With 4 bases clipped from V and 4 bases from J, the junction kept 20 bases outside the gene matches. Per the germline V gene, CDR1 is MNHNS and CDR2 is SASEGT.

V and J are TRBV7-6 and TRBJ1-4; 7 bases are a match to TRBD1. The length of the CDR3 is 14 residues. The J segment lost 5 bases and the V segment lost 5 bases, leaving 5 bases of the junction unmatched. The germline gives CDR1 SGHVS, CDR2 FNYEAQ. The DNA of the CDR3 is TGTGCCAGCAGCGTCGGGACAGCAAATGAAAAACTGTTTTTT. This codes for CASSVGTANEKLFF.

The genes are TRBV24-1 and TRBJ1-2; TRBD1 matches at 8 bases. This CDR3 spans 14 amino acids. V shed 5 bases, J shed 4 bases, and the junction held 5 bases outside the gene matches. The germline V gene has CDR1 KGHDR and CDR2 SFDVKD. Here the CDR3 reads CATSAPDRVYGYTF. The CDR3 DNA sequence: TGTGCCACCAGTGCACCGGACAGGGTCTATGGCTACACCTTC.

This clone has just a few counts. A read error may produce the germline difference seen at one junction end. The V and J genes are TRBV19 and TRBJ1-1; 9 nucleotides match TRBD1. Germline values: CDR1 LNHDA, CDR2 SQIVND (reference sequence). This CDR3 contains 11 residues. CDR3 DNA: TGTGCCAGTGGAGACAGGGGGTGGCAGTTGTTT. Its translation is CASGDRGWQLF.

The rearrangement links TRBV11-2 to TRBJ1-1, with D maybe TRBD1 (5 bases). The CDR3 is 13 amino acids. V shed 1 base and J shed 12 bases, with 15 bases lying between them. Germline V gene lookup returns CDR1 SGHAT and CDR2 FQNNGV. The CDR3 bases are TGTGCCAGCAGCTTAGGAACCCAGGGTCGAACTTTCTTT. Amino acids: CASSLGTQGRTFF.

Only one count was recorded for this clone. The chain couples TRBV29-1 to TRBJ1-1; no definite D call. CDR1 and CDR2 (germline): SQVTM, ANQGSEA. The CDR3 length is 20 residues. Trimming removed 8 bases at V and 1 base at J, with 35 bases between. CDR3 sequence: CSRRERGKKILFQENTEAFF. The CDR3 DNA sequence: TGCAGCAGAAGGGAAAGAGGGAAAAAAATTTTATTCCAAGAGAACACTGAAGCTTTCTTT.

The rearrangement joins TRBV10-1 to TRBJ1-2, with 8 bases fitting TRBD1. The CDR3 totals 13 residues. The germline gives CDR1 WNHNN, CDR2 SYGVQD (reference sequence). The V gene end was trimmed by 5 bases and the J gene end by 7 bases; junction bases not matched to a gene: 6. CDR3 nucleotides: TGCGCCAGCAGTTCCGACAGGGGATCTGGCTACACCTTC. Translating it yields CASSSDRGSGYTF.

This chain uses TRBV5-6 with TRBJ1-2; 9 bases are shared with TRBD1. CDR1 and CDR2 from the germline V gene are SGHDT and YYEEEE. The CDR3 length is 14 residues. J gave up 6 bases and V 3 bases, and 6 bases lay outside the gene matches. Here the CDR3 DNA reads TGTGCCAGCAGCTGGGGGACAGGGATTGATGGCTACACCTTC. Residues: CASSWGTGIDGYTF.

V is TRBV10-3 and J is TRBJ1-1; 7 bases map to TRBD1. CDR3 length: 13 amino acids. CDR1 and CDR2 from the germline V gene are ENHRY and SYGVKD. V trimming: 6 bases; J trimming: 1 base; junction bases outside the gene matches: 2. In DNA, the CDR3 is TGTGCCATCAGCGGGACAGAGAACACTGAAGCTTTCTTT. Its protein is CAISGTENTEAFF.

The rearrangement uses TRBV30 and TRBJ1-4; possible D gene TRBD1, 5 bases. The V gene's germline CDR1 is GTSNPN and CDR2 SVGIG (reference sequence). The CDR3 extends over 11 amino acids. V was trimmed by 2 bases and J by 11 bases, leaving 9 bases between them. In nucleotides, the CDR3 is TGTGCCTGGAGTTGGGGGACTAAACTGTTTTTT. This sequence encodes CAWSWGTKLFF.

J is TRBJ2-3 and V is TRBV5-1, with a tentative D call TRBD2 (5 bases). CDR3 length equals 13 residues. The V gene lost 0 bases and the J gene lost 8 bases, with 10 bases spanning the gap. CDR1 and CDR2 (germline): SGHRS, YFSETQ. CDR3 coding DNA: TGCGCCAGCAGCTTGGGGGCTGGAGGTACGCAGTATTTT. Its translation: CASSLGAGGTQYF.

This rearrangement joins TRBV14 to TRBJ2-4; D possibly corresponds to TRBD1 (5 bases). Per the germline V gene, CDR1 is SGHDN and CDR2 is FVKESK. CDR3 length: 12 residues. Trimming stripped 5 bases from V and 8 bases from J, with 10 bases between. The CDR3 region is CASSSQGYIQYF. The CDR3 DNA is TGTGCCAGCAGCTCTCAGGGCTACATTCAGTACTTC.

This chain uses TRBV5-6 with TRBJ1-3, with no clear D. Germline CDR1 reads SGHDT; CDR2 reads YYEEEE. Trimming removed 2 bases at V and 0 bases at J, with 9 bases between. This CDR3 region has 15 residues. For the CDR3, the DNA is TGTGCCAGCAGCTTAAACGCGGTCTCTGGAAACACCATATATTTT. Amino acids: CASSLNAVSGNTIYF.

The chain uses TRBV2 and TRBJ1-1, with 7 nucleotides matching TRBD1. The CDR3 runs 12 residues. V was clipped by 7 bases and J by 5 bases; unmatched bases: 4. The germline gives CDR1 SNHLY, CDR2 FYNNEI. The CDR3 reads CASTSGGTEAFF. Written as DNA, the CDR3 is TGTGCCAGCACCTCAGGGGGGACTGAAGCTTTCTTT.

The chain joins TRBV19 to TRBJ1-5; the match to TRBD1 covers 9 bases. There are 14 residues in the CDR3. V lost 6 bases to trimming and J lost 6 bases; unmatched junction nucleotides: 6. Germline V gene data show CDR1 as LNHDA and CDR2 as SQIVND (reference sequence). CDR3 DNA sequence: TGTGCCAGTAGAGAGACAGGGGGATTTCAGCCCCAGCATTTT. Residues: CASRETGGFQPQHF.

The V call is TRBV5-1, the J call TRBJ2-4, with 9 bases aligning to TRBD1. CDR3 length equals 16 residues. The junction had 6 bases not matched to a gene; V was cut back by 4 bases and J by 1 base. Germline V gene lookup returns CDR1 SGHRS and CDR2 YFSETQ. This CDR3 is CASSNRDREAKNIQYF. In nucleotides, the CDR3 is TGCGCCAGCAGCAACCGGGACAGGGAGGCCAAAAACATTCAGTACTTC.